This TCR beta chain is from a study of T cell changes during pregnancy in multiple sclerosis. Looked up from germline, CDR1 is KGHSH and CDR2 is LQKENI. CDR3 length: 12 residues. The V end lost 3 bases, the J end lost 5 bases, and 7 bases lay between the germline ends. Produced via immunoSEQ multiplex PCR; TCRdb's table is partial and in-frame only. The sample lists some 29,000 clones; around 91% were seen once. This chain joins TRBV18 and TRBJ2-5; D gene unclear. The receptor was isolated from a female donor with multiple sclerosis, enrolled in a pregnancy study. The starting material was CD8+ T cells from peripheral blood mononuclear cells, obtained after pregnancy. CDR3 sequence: CASSPGAETQYF. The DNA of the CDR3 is TGTGCCAGCTCACCTGGAGCGGAGACCCAGTACTTC.